Shown below are 20 T cell receptor beta chains from a single sample sequenced in a study of cytomegalovirus exposure and HLA in healthy donors. A multiplex PCR was run with 60 Vbeta primers and 13 Jbeta primers. Sequencing was performed with immunoSEQ multiplex PCR; in TCRdb, only in-frame clones are kept and a portion is missing. The data contain 130,000 or so clones, 75% to 85% of them singletons. Source material: PBMCs. The receptors here all came from a woman younger than 35 in good health and CMV-seropositive.

CDR3 DNA: TGCGCCAGCAGCCAAGTTAGCGGCACCACAAATCAGCCCCAGCATTTT. Translation: CASSQVSGTTNQPQHF. J is TRBJ1-5 and V is TRBV4-1; the D is unclear. This CDR3 spans 16 amino acids. Germline-derived CDR1 and CDR2 are MGHRA and YSYEKL. Trimming pared 1 base from V and 4 bases from J, leaving 14 bases between.

The V gene is TRBV13, the J gene TRBJ2-1, with TRBD2 identical over 11 bases. V was clipped by 5 bases and J by 2 bases; unmatched bases: 5. The V gene's germline CDR1 is PRHDT and CDR2 FYEKMQ (reference sequence). This CDR3 is built from 16 residues. CDR3 coding DNA: TGTGCCAGCAGCGGCCTAGCGGGGGGCCCCTACAATGAGCAGTTCTTC. The encoded protein is CASSGLAGGPYNEQFF.

The rearrangement links TRBV10-2 to TRBJ2-3; a possible D gene is TRBD1 (5 bases). This CDR3 contains 15 residues. Deletions cut 8 bases from V and 0 bases from J, with 15 bases between. Per the germline V gene, CDR1 is WSHSY and CDR2 is SAAADI. The CDR3 DNA follows: TGCGCCAGCGGGTTAGACAGCTACAGCACAGATACGCAGTATTTT. It encodes CASGLDSYSTDTQYF.

This chain uses TRBV7-3 with TRBJ2-3; TRBD2 matches at 16 bases. The CDR3 spans 17 residues. Per germline, CDR1 SGHTA and CDR2 FQGTGA. After removal of 5 bases from V and 5 bases from J, the junction contained 7 bases not matched to a gene. Here the CDR3 reads CASSPGLAGGPGDTQYF. The CDR3 region has the DNA TGTGCCAGCAGCCCGGGACTAGCGGGGGGGCCTGGAGATACGCAGTATTTT. Full variable domain (missing parts from reference TRBV7-3 and TRBJ2-3): GAGVSQTPSNKVTEKGKYVELRCDPISGHTALYWYRQSLGQGPEFLIYFQGTGAADDSGLPNDRFFAVRPEGSVSTLKIQRTERGDSAVYLCASSPGLAGGPGDTQYFGPGTRLTVL.

The chain couples TRBV4-2 to TRBJ2-1; 13 nucleotides agree with TRBD2. The CDR3 covers 18 residues. The trim removed 3 bases at V and 11 bases at J, leaving 16 bases unmatched. CDR1 and CDR2 (germline): LGHNA, YNFKEQ. The CDR3 DNA is TGTGCCAGCAGCCAGGCCCCTTTGACTAGCGGGGGGCAATTAAAGCAGTTCTTC. Its translation: CASSQAPLTSGGQLKQFF.

This clone was counted between two and nine times. This chain connects TRBV12-5 to TRBJ1-1; a weak D match, TRBD1 (6 bases). Trimming removed 7 bases from V and 8 bases from J, with 11 bases in between. This CDR3 is 11 amino acids long. From germline, CDR1 is LGHNT and CDR2 FRNRAP. CDR3 DNA sequence: TGTGCTAGTGTATTCGGACAGGAAGCTTTCTTT. This translates into CASVFGQEAFF.

This clone has a single count. The chain carries TRBV19 and TRBJ2-7; 7 nucleotides agree with TRBD1. The V gene's germline CDR1 is LNHDA and CDR2 SQIVND (reference sequence). CDR3 length equals 13 residues. J lost 4 bases, V lost 1 base, and 1 base had no gene match. The CDR3 coding sequence is TGTGCCAGTAGTATAGGCAGGGGGTACGAGCAGTACTTC. This codes for CASSIGRGYEQYF.

The chain joins TRBV19 to TRBJ1-1, with 7 nucleotides matching TRBD1. Germline CDR1 is LNHDA and CDR2 is SQIVND (reference sequence). V shed 7 bases and J 1 base; nucleotides not matched to a gene: 9. This CDR3 is built from 15 residues. This CDR3 reads CASTGQGGGNTEAFF. The CDR3 nucleotides are TGTGCCAGTACCGGGCAGGGGGGAGGGAACACTGAAGCTTTCTTT.

This chain links TRBV13 with TRBJ2-5; 11 bases match TRBD2. Germline V CDR1 and CDR2: PRHDT, FYEKMQ (reference sequence). This CDR3 has 16 amino acids. With 8 bases clipped from V and 7 bases from J, the junction kept 15 bases outside the gene matches. CDR3 protein: CASSSSASGGRGTQYF. The CDR3 DNA is TGTGCCAGCTCATCGTCAGCTAGCGGGGGGCGGGGGACCCAGTACTTC.

The chain couples TRBV6-1 to TRBJ2-1; D not resolved. Trimming removed 5 bases at V and 1 base at J, with 6 bases between. The CDR3 totals 13 residues. Germline CDR1 reads MNHNS; CDR2 reads SASEGT. CDR3: CASSYRSYNEQFF. DNA of the CDR3: TGTGCCAGCAGTTATCGGTCCTACAATGAGCAGTTCTTC.

The chain links TRBV7-9 to TRBJ2-7; D unresolved. CDR1 and CDR2 (germline): SEHNR, FQNEAQ (reference sequence). The CDR3 length is 14 residues. Trimming took off 5 bases at V and 0 bases at J, with 11 bases between the two ends. The CDR3 DNA follows: TGTGCCAGCAGCCCCCTGACATACTCCTACGAGCAGTACTTC. The encoded protein is CASSPLTYSYEQYF.

The V gene is TRBV11-2, the J gene TRBJ2-3, with 11 positions matching TRBD2. V dropped 0 bases and J dropped 6; count of bases not matched to a gene: 5. CDR1 SGHAT and CDR2 FQNNGV come from the germline V gene. This CDR3 comprises 16 residues. CDR3 loop: CASSLEASGGSDTQYF. In DNA, the CDR3 is TGTGCCAGCAGCTTAGAGGCTAGCGGGGGGTCTGATACGCAGTATTTT.

This rearrangement joins TRBV4-2 to TRBJ2-6, with 12 bases that match TRBD1. V shed 4 bases and J 1 base; nucleotides not matched to a gene: 5. CDR1 LGHNA and CDR2 YNFKEQ come from the germline V gene. The CDR3 has 18 amino acids. As DNA, the CDR3 is TGTGCCAGCAGCCTCCGGGACAGGGGGCAATCTGGGGCCAACGTCCTGACTTTC. Its protein product is CASSLRDRGQSGANVLTF.

This rearrangement joins TRBV23-1 to TRBJ2-7, with D unresolved. TRBV23-1 is treated as an ORF (open reading frame) with a function not yet certain. Trimming pared 0 bases from V and 0 bases from J, leaving 9 bases between. This CDR3 contains 15 residues. CDR3 sequence reads: CASSQSRQPSYEQYF. For the CDR3, the DNA is TGCGCCAGCAGTCAATCGAGGCAGCCCTCCTACGAGCAGTACTTC.

The sample holds one count of this clone. J is TRBJ1-5 and V is TRBV28; no reliable D call. Deletions cut 6 bases from V and 4 bases from J, with 19 bases between. This CDR3 is 16 amino acids long. Germline CDR1 and CDR2: MDHEN and SYDVKM. As DNA, the CDR3 is TGTGCCAGCAGAACCCTTCGCCGGTTAAATAATCAGCCCCAGCATTTT. This sequence encodes CASRTLRRLNNQPQHF. The full variable domain, with the rest looked up from reference TRBV28 and TRBJ1-5, is DVKVTQSSRYLVKRTGEKVFLECVQDMDHENMFWYRQDPGLGLRLIYFSYDVKMKEKGDIPEGYSVSREKKERFSLILESASTNQTSMYLCASRTLRRLNNQPQHFGDGTRLSIL.

The chain combines TRBV2 with TRBJ1-1, with unresolved D. With 8 bases removed from V and 0 bases from J, the gap between germline ends came to 13 bases. Per germline, CDR1 SNHLY and CDR2 FYNNEI. The CDR3 has 14 residues. Here the CDR3 DNA reads TGTGCCAGCTCCGTTGCACAGATGAACACTGAAGCTTTCTTT. Encoded protein: CASSVAQMNTEAFF.

The CDR3 here is CASSIGSGATDTQYF. CDR3 DNA: TGTGCCAGTAGTATAGGTTCAGGGGCCACAGATACGCAGTATTTT. The chain has TRBV19 and TRBJ2-3; possibly TRBD1 for D (6 bases). The CDR3 totals 15 residues. Germline-derived CDR1 and CDR2 are LNHDA and SQIVND (reference sequence). The V and J ends lost 1 base and 2 bases respectively, with 10 bases between them.

This clone appeared a single time. V usage is TRBV2 and J usage is TRBJ2-5; 8 bases match TRBD2. Germline CDR1 and CDR2: SNHLY and FYNNEI. The CDR3 is 13 amino acids. V dropped 8 bases and J dropped 7; count of bases not matched to a gene: 9. CDR3 protein: CASAADREGTQYF. CDR3 coding DNA: TGTGCCAGCGCGGCGGATCGGGAGGGGACCCAGTACTTC.

This sequence joins TRBV6-6 and TRBJ2-5; no definite D call. Trimming cost V 7 bases and J 5 bases, with 11 bases left between them. Germline V gene lookup returns CDR1 MNHNY and CDR2 SVGAGI (reference sequence). This CDR3 comprises 12 residues. In DNA form, the CDR3 reads TGTGCCAGCAACTACGCTGGGGAGACCCAGTACTTC. It encodes CASNYAGETQYF.

The count of this clone is one. The J gene is TRBJ1-1, the V gene TRBV5-5, with 10 bases matching TRBD1. The CDR3 spans 16 residues. The germline V gene has CDR1 SGHKS and CDR2 YYEKEE (reference sequence). The V and J ends lost 4 bases and 4 bases, in that order; junction bases with no gene match: 10. The CDR3 DNA sequence: TGTGCCAGCAGCGCGGACAGGGGGTATCGAGGCACTGAAGCTTTCTTT. Its protein is CASSADRGYRGTEAFF.